This record looks at one T cell receptor beta chain sequence and its context. The antigen is unknown. At the DNA level, this CDR3 is encoded by other sequences in the same sample as well. This entry comes from a study of CD8+ T cells in alopecia areata. Turning to the study itself: For the treated group, dosing was oral tofacitinib at 5 to 10 mg twice daily. The study, taken as a whole, reports: Sharing of TCR sequences between patients (possibly for HLA-related reasons) was less clear than in mice.

CDR3 size: 13 residues. The germline V gene has CDR1 SQVTM and CDR2 ANQGSEA. Trimming removed 4 bases from V and 0 bases from J, with 9 bases in between. It was from alopecia areata patients that lesional scalp punch biopsies and peripheral blood were collected. Sorting of CD4+ and CD8+ T cells was performed on PBMCs. Extracted from the samples, RNA was reverse transcribed into cDNA to serve as the sequencing template. The protocol was immunoSEQ multiplex PCR, while the TCRdb copy is restricted to in-frame clones and leaves out a portion. Counted here are fewer than 200,000 clones, around three fifths occurring once; the ten biggest clones make up roughly 15%.

The chain combines TRBV29-1 with TRBJ2-5; D is unresolved. The TCR sequence derives from a human donor with alopecia areata. Sequenced here: CD4+ T cells sorted from blood, sampled at week 0. As DNA, the CDR3 is TGCAGCGTTGCCGGACGGAACCAAGAGACCCAGTACTTC. It specifies CSVAGRNQETQYF.